This T cell receptor beta chain was retrieved from a study of tumor and adjacent non-tumor tissue in lung cancer. Study details: Samples averaged approximately 3.9 million productive TCRbeta reads each.

TCRbeta libraries were built with three rounds of nested PCR, modified from ARM-PCR. TCRdb fed the multiplex PCR reads into MiXCR, producing one record per CDR3 protein. The table shows approximately 130,000 distinct CDR3 sequences, with around three fifths occurring only once. Remarks on this clonotype: No antigen is known for it. A much larger clone differs by one base, so this may be a read error.

This sample's RNA came from whole unsorted tissue. Whole-study findings and limits: Normal lung showed higher cumulative top 100 clone frequency than tumor.

This TCR derives from a man aged 25 to 40 with non-small cell lung cancer. The material sequenced was lung tumor tissue.

CDR3 coding DNA: TGCAGTGCTAGAGTGGTCAGTCAGGGAAATACGCAGTATTTT. Amino acids: CSARVVSQGNTQYF. The genes are TRBV20-1 and TRBJ2-3, with D maybe TRBD1 (5 bases). The germline CDR1 and CDR2 sequences are DFQATT and SNEGSKA (reference sequence). The CDR3 sequence is 14 residues long. V was pared by 1 base and J by 7 bases, with 15 bases between.